The clone carrying this T cell receptor beta chain was recorded at least ten times. This sample stems from a study of identical twins. TCRdb fed the 5' RACE reads into MiXCR, producing one record per CDR3 protein. The sample carries some 710,000 distinct CDR3 sequences, approximately 6.1% recorded once. Germline V gene sequence: CDR1 SGHTA, CDR2 FQGNSA. This CDR3 has 16 amino acids. V lost 3 bases to trimming and J lost 3 bases, with 16 bases between them. The chain carries TRBV7-2 and TRBJ2-3; tentatively, D is TRBD2 (6 bases). The sequenced sample was naive T cells sorted from blood. The clonotype originates from a man between 18 and 35 years old in good health. The CDR3 loop reads CASSLAPGGSTDTQYF. For the CDR3, the DNA is TGTGCCAGCAGCTTGGCGCCTGGGGGGAGTACAGATACGCAGTATTTT.